A selection of T cell receptor beta chains follows, all from one sample in a study of CD8+CD57+ T cells in acquired aplastic anemia. TCRdb ran MiXCR on the reads and lists one entry per CDR3 protein. The sample carries over 150,000 distinct CDR3 sequences, 48% recorded once. Sequenced input: sorted CD4+, CD8+, or CD8+CD57+ T cells (not recorded which) from PBMCs. The receptors were sampled from a human donor with aplastic anemia. Both conserved end residues are part of each CDR3. D genes are given only for firm matches. The listing skips clone size in some rows; elsewhere it reads once, few, many or a size class.

j_gene | v_gene | abundance | d_gene | CDR3aa | CDR3nt
TRBJ1-1 | TRBV6-1 | - | TRBD1 | CASSPPTGEAFF | TGTGCCAGCAGCCCTCCGACAGGGGAAGCTTTCTTT
TRBJ1-4 | TRBV2 | - | - | CATGTGNEKLFF | TGTGCCACTGGGACGGGTAATGAAAAACTGTTTTTT
TRBJ2-3 | TRBV15 | few | TRBD2 | CATSREAGGSDTQYF | TGTGCCACCAGCAGAGAAGCGGGAGGCTCAGATACGCAGTATTTT
TRBJ2-7 | TRBV2 | - | - | CAISESYGTTYEQYF | TGTGCCATCAGTGAGTCGTATGGGACAACCTACGAGCAGTACTTC
TRBJ2-7 | TRBV20-1 | - | - | CSASDPVTIPYEQYF | TGCAGTGCTAGCGATCCGGTGACTATTCCCTACGAGCAGTACTTC
TRBJ2-1 | TRBV24-1 | - | - | CATSEGGRGAQFF | TGTGCCACCAGTGAGGGGGGTAGGGGAGCGCAGTTCTTC
TRBJ2-7 | TRBV29-1 | - | TRBD1 | CSVASGQDYEQYF | TGCAGCGTTGCCAGCGGACAGGACTACGAGCAGTACTTC
TRBJ1-6 | TRBV5-5 | - | - | CASSLEGGGSPLHF | TGTGCCAGCAGCTTGGAAGGGGGAGGGTCACCCCTCCACTTT
TRBJ2-7 | TRBV6-1 | - | TRBD2 | CASRRTSVSSYEQYF | TGTGCCAGCAGACGGACTAGCGTCAGCTCCTACGAGCAGTACTTC
TRBJ1-5 | TRBV6-1 | few | - | CASHKVLHTDLSNQPQHF | TGTGCCAGCCATAAGGTACTGCATACAGACCTTAGCAATCAGCCCCAGCATTTT
TRBJ1-2 | TRBV5-1 | many | - | CASSLGVGTYGYTF | TGCGCCAGCAGCTTGGGGGTCGGGACCTATGGCTACACCTTC
TRBJ1-6 | TRBV20-1 | few | - | CSASERNSPLHF | TGCAGTGCTAGCGAGAGGAATTCACCCCTCCACTTT
TRBJ2-2 | TRBV7-2 | - | - | CASNSRGTNTGELFF | TGTGCCAGCAATAGTCGCGGAACGAACACCGGGGAGCTGTTTTTT
TRBJ2-1 | TRBV12-3/TRBV12-4 | - | TRBD2 | CASRLADPEFF | TGTGCCAGCAGACTAGCGGACCCGGAGTTCTTC
TRBJ2-7 | TRBV20-1 | - | - | CSASMRYEQYF | TGCAGTGCTAGTATGCGATACGAGCAGTACTTC
TRBJ2-4 | TRBV11-2 | many | TRBD2 | CASSLGAPGLAGGLNIQYF | TGTGCCAGCAGCTTAGGGGCGCCGGGACTAGCGGGGGGATTAAACATTCAGTACTTC
TRBJ1-1 | TRBV2 | few | - | CASIGVRRAEAFF | TGTGCCAGCATAGGGGTGCGGCGTGCTGAAGCTTTCTTT
TRBJ2-5 | TRBV25-1 | many | - | CASSEFPGQGVQETQYF | TGTGCCAGCAGTGAATTCCCTGGGCAGGGAGTCCAAGAGACCCAGTACTTC
TRBJ1-2 | TRBV7-6 | - | TRBD1 | CASSSPPGQGNPYGYTF | TGTGCCAGCAGTTCCCCACCGGGACAGGGGAACCCTTATGGCTACACCTTC
TRBJ1-2 | TRBV20-1 | - | TRBD1 | CSANDRVYGYTF | TGCAGTGCTAACGACAGGGTTTATGGCTACACCTTC
TRBJ2-5 | TRBV7-8 | - | - | CASSPRTRVQETQYF | TGTGCCAGCAGCCCCCGGACGAGGGTTCAAGAGACCCAGTACTTC
TRBJ1-2 | TRBV10-2 | - | - | CASNTRRGLMDYGYTF | TGCGCCAGCAATACTAGGCGGGGGCTCATGGACTATGGCTACACCTTC
TRBJ2-3 | TRBV20-1 | - | - | CSAISEVTQYF | TGCAGTGCTATAAGCGAGGTTACGCAGTATTTT
TRBJ2-1 | TRBV2 | many | TRBD1 | CASSAGTGGAGFF | TGTGCCAGCAGTGCCGGGACAGGGGGCGCGGGGTTCTTC
TRBJ1-1 | TRBV20-1 | - | - | CSALQVSAFF | TGCAGTGCTCTACAGGTCTCGGCTTTCTTT
TRBJ2-3 | TRBV15 | - | TRBD1 | CATSSRQGTDTQYF | TGTGCCACCAGCAGTAGACAGGGAACAGATACGCAGTATTTT
TRBJ1-5 | TRBV2 | - | TRBD1 | CASMTGGEPPQPQHF | TGTGCCAGCATGACAGGGGGCGAACCCCCCCAGCCCCAGCATTTT
TRBJ2-1 | TRBV7-8 | - | TRBD2 | CASSAGLIYNEQFF | TGTGCCAGCAGCGCGGGACTAATCTACAATGAGCAGTTCTTC
TRBJ1-4 | TRBV10-1 | - | TRBD1 | CASSVRQGKCEKLFF | TGCGCCAGCAGTGTACGACAGGGAAAGTGTGAAAAACTGTTTTTT